The 18 T cell receptor beta chains below were found in one sample sequenced in a study of blood T cell repertoires in COVID-19 (TCRdb year 2020). The method was the immunoSEQ multiplex PCR assay. The immuneACCESS repertoire file appears here via TCRdb, limited to in-frame rearrangements. These files lack a portion of the clones; in checked studies, under half of the deficit traces to unresolved V genes, and the cause of the others is not known. The sample yields about 440,000 clones; 70% to 90% were counted once. Of the sample, around 1.8% falls within the top ten clones. Material for sequencing was PBMCs or T cells enriched from blood (not recorded which). The source is a woman under 30 with acute COVID-19.

The chain combines TRBV18 with TRBJ2-5; no definite D call. The CDR3 contains 13 residues. V was pared by 2 bases and J by 4 bases, with 8 bases between. Germline CDR1 is KGHSH and CDR2 is LQKENI. The CDR3 protein is CASSPSMAETQYF. The DNA for the CDR3 is TGTGCCAGCTCACCATCAATGGCAGAGACCCAGTACTTC. Full variable domain (rest looked up from reference TRBV18 and TRBJ2-5): NAGVMQNPRHLVRRRGQEARLRCSPMKGHSHVYWYRQLPEEGLKFMVYLQKENIIDESGMPKERFSAEFPKEGPSILRIQQVVRGDSAAYFCASSPSMAETQYFGPGTRLLVL.

This chain joins TRBV6-5 and TRBJ1-1; TRBD1 aligns across 7 bases. The CDR3 length is 14 residues. Germline V gene data show CDR1 as MNHEY and CDR2 as SVGAGI. Trimming took 4 bases from V and 10 from J; bases not matched to a gene: 12. The CDR3 here is CASSSKPWTGRAFF. The CDR3 DNA sequence: TGTGCCAGCAGTTCTAAACCGTGGACAGGACGAGCTTTCTTT.

The J gene is TRBJ2-7, the V gene TRBV7-2; TRBD1 matches at 9 bases. Germline V lookup: CDR1 SGHTA, CDR2 FQGNSA. This CDR3 is built from 17 residues. Trimming cost V 4 bases and J 4 bases; bases outside gene matches: 14. The DNA for the CDR3 is TGTGCCAGCAGCTCCGCACAGATCGGGACAGGGAAGTACGAGCAGTACTTC. It translates to CASSSAQIGTGKYEQYF.

On this clone itself: This CDR3 is also generated by other DNA sequences in the sample. The chain links TRBV20-1 to TRBJ2-3; 9 bases fit TRBD2. The CDR3 is made up of 14 amino acids. Germline V gene data show CDR1 as DFQATT and CDR2 as SNEGSKA (reference sequence). The V and J ends lost 3 bases and 3 bases, in that order; junction bases with no gene match: 4. CDR3 in amino acids: CSASLAGVTDTQYF. The CDR3 nucleotides read TGCAGTGCTAGTTTAGCGGGAGTTACAGATACGCAGTATTTT.

The rearrangement joins TRBV27 to TRBJ2-2; D ambiguous. Looked up from germline, CDR1 is MNHEY and CDR2 is SMNVEV (reference sequence). CDR3 length: 16 residues. V dropped 2 bases and J dropped 0 bases, with 10 bases sitting between them. CDR3: CASSLPPSANTGELFF. The CDR3 nucleotides are TGTGCCAGCAGTTTACCCCCCAGCGCGAACACCGGGGAGCTGTTTTTT.

The chain is built from TRBV5-4 and TRBJ2-7; a weak D match, TRBD1 (6 bases). Trimming pared 4 bases from V and 5 bases from J, leaving 16 bases between. Germline V lookup: CDR1 SGHNT, CDR2 YYREEE (reference sequence). This CDR3 region has 14 residues. The CDR3, as DNA: TGTGCCAGCAGCCGCCGGGACGGGGACAACGAGCAGTACTTC. Translated: CASSRRDGDNEQYF.

The J gene is TRBJ2-1, the V gene TRBV15; 8 positions match TRBD2. Germline CDR1 reads LNHNV; CDR2 reads YYDKDF (reference sequence). The CDR3 runs 17 residues. V shed 3 bases and J 4 bases; nucleotides not matched to a gene: 11. Here the CDR3 reads CATSSIDGGVKYNEQFF. The CDR3 DNA reads TGTGCCACCAGCAGCATTGACGGGGGGGTCAAATACAATGAGCAGTTCTTC.

The chain is built from TRBV3-1 (or the pseudogene TRBV3-2) and TRBJ1-1; D is uncertain. The germline CDR1 and CDR2 sequences are LGHDT and YNNKEL (reference sequence). The length of the CDR3 is 11 residues. V lost 2 bases, J lost 11 bases, and 9 bases lay in between. The CDR3 DNA follows: TGTGCCAGCAGCCAAAGCAACTGGGCTTTCTTT. Protein sequence: CASSQSNWAFF.

The genes are TRBV19 and TRBJ1-5; D is unclear. V lost 4 bases to trimming and J lost 0 bases, with 13 bases between them. Germline CDR1 reads LNHDA; CDR2 reads SQIVND (reference sequence). The CDR3 is made up of 16 amino acids. The CDR3 DNA sequence: TGTGCCAGTAGTACCAATGGGCCTTATAGCAATCAGCCCCAGCATTTT. Protein product: CASSTNGPYSNQPQHF.

The chain joins TRBV10-1 to TRBJ2-1; TRBD1 matches 10 bases. V dropped 5 bases and J dropped 5; count of bases not matched to a gene: 3. Per the germline V gene, CDR1 is WNHNN and CDR2 is SYGVQD (reference sequence). CDR3 length: 14 residues. The CDR3 loop reads CASSRGTGDNEQFF. The DNA for the CDR3 is TGCGCCAGCAGTAGAGGGACAGGGGACAATGAGCAGTTCTTC.

The V and J genes are TRBV5-8 and TRBJ1-2; the match to TRBD1 covers 7 bases. The V gene end was trimmed by 7 bases and the J gene end by 4 bases; junction bases not matched to a gene: 4. The CDR3 runs to 12 residues. Germline loops: CDR1 SGHTS, CDR2 YDEGEE. CDR3 sequence: CASGTVSYGYTF. CDR3 DNA sequence: TGTGCCAGCGGGACAGTTAGCTATGGCTACACCTTC.

The rearrangement uses TRBV11-2 and TRBJ1-1; no firm D call. Germline assignment: CDR1 SGHAT and CDR2 FQNNGV. V was pared by 5 bases and J by 7 bases, with 17 bases between. This CDR3 region has 14 residues. The CDR3 here is CASSPPVLGSEAFF. CDR3 in DNA: TGTGCCAGCAGCCCCCCCGTCCTCGGGAGTGAAGCTTTCTTT.

The V and J genes are TRBV7-6 and TRBJ2-2; TRBD1 might be the D (6 bases). V lost 4 bases, J lost 1 base, and 10 bases lay in between. CDR3 length: 15 amino acids. Per germline, CDR1 SGHVS and CDR2 FNYEAQ. CDR3 bases: TGTGCCAGCAGCTCGACAGGAATGAACACCGGGGAGCTGTTTTTT. Amino acid sequence: CASSSTGMNTGELFF. Variable domain in full (rest from reference TRBV7-6 and TRBJ2-2): GAGVSQSPRYKVTKRGQDVALRCDPISGHVSLYWYRQALGQGPEFLTYFNYEAQQDKSGLPNDRFSAERPEGSISTLTIQRTEQRDSAMYRCASSSTGMNTGELFFGEGSRLTVL.

The J gene is TRBJ2-7, the V gene TRBV7-2, with unresolved D. In germline, CDR1 is SGHTA, CDR2 FQGNSA. The length of the CDR3 is 11 residues. V was pared by 4 bases and J by 6 bases, with 7 bases between. The CDR3 sequence: CASSSGVEQYF. The CDR3 nucleotides are TGTGCCAGCAGCTCGGGTGTCGAGCAGTACTTC.

The chain recombines TRBV6-5 with TRBJ1-1; 10 bases agree with TRBD1. This CDR3 is 14 amino acids long. Germline-derived CDR1 and CDR2 are MNHEY and SVGAGI. Trimming removed 5 bases from V and 4 bases from J; junction bases left unmatched: 4. CDR3 sequence: CASSPWTGGTEAFF. In DNA, the CDR3 is TGTGCCAGCAGTCCCTGGACAGGGGGCACTGAAGCTTTCTTT.

This clone was seen only once. This chain connects TRBV12-1 to TRBJ2-4; the table assigns TRBD2, which was not confirmed against the DNA. TRBV12-1 is a listed pseudogene. The CDR3 length is 16 residues. The CDR3 is CATLAVSGSDVDIQYF. The CDR3 bases are TGTGCCACCCTTGCTGTTAGCGGGAGTGATGTAGACATTCAGTACTTC.

V is TRBV28 and J is TRBJ2-7; no firm D call. The ends were cut back, 0 bases at V and 6 bases at J, with 12 bases in the middle. The CDR3 spans 14 residues. Germline V gene data show CDR1 as MDHEN and CDR2 as SYDVKM. CDR3 bases: TGTGCCAGCAGTTTATGGGGCCTCCCTACCGAGCAGTACTTC. It translates to CASSLWGLPTEQYF.

V usage is TRBV30 and J usage is TRBJ2-6; D is unclear. V was trimmed by 1 base and J by 0 bases, leaving 4 bases between them. Germline lookup yields CDR1 GTSNPN and CDR2 SVGIG (reference sequence). The CDR3 is 14 amino acids. The CDR3 bases are TGTGCCTGGAGTGGGAGCTCTGGGGCCAACGTCCTGACTTTC. It codes for CAWSGSSGANVLTF.